This T cell receptor beta chain was profiled in a study of T cells in Graves' hyperthyroidism and ophthalmopathy. What was amplified from RNA transcripts were TCR beta CDR3 regions. First-round RT-PCR targeting the TCR CDR3 was performed with the HTBI primer set. TCRdb independently ran MiXCR on the multiplex PCR reads; one entry per CDR3 protein. The data show fewer than 250,000 distinct CDR3 sequences, approximately 17% seen once. Trimming stripped 2 bases from V and 1 base from J, with 10 bases between. Looked up from germline, CDR1 is WNHNN and CDR2 is SYGVQD (reference sequence). This CDR3 region has 15 residues. This clonotype was observed a handful of times.

V gene TRBV10-1 combines with J gene TRBJ2-3; D is possibly TRBD1 (6 bases). Sequenced: blood. The TCR comes from a man between 50 and 59 years old with Graves' hyperthyroidism. Here the CDR3 DNA reads TGCGCCAGCAGTGAGGTCAGGGGCGGCACAGATACGCAGTATTTT. As protein: CASSEVRGGTDTQYF.